This paragraph reports one T cell receptor (beta chain). TCRdb passed the 5' RACE reads through MiXCR, listing each CDR3 protein once. Of 500,000 to 550,000 distinct CDR3 sequences listed, less than 25% were seen once; the top ten hold about 17%. This specimen comes from a study of T cells after yellow fever vaccination. The junction had 11 bases not matched to a gene; V was cut back by 7 bases and J by 6 bases. CDR1 is LNHNV and CDR2 is YYDKDF in the germline V gene (reference sequence). The CDR3 has 15 residues. The rearrangement links TRBV15 to TRBJ2-2; 7 nucleotides match TRBD1. This TCR derives from a man aged 18 to 30 who received the YFV17D yellow fever vaccine. Sample: PBMCs, taken about 20 days after the first yellow fever vaccination. The CDR3: CATKLNRGESGELFF. The CDR3, as DNA: TGTGCCACCAAACTAAACAGGGGAGAATCCGGGGAGCTGTTTTTT.